The 23 T cell receptor beta chains in this list originate from one sample, sequenced in a study of T cell repertoires in cytomegalovirus infection. TCRdb analysed the reads with MiXCR anew, one entry per CDR3 protein. The sample has 100,000 to 150,000 distinct CDR3 sequences; 25% to 35% are singletons. These receptors have no known antigen. The sequencing used CD8+ T cells from cultured PBMCs, collected from culture after CMV antigen stimulation. The receptors come from a human donor in good health (CMV status not recorded). Some clones in this sample may be carry-over from other donors' samples.

This clonotype came up a few times. The V call is TRBV7-8, the J call TRBJ1-4; D perhaps matches TRBD1 (5 bases). This CDR3 has 17 residues. Trimming pared 5 bases from V and 0 bases from J, leaving 16 bases between. Germline V lookup: CDR1 SGHVS, CDR2 FQNEAQ. The CDR3 region has the DNA TGTGCCAGCAGCCCCAGTGGTGGGGGTGCAACTAATGAAAAACTGTTTTTT. Amino acids: CASSPSGGGATNEKLFF.

CDR3 region: CASSGRGETQYF. The CDR3 coding sequence is TGTGCCAGCAGTGGTAGGGGAGAGACCCAGTACTTC. The rearrangement uses TRBV27 and TRBJ2-5; tentatively, D is TRBD1 (5 bases). Germline CDR1 is MNHEY and CDR2 is SMNVEV (reference sequence). V shed 5 bases and J shed 4 bases, with 8 bases lying between them. The CDR3 contains 12 residues.

The rearrangement uses TRBV10-3 and TRBJ2-7; tentative D call: TRBD1 (5 bases). V was cut by 3 bases and J by 2 bases, with 17 bases left in between. CDR1 ENHRY and CDR2 SYGVKD come from the germline V gene. The CDR3 is made up of 16 amino acids. CDR3 coding DNA: TGTGCCATCAGTGACCTCGCTCAGACAGACCCCTACGAGCAGTACTTC. It translates to CAISDLAQTDPYEQYF.

This clonotype was recorded at least ten times. This chain uses TRBV7-8 with TRBJ1-1; D remains ambiguous. V lost 2 bases and J lost 9, with 19 bases in between. Germline loops: CDR1 SGHVS, CDR2 FQNEAQ. This CDR3 has 15 residues. As DNA, the CDR3 is TGTGCCAGCAGCTTAAATCGGTACAGCCAGGATAAAGCTTTCTTT. Translation gives CASSLNRYSQDKAFF.

There are a few counts of this clonotype. This sequence joins TRBV5-1 and TRBJ1-1; D not resolved. Germline V gene sequence: CDR1 SGHRS, CDR2 YFSETQ. The V and J ends lost 4 bases and 4 bases respectively, with 14 bases between them. This CDR3 has 14 amino acids. The CDR3: CASSDRNPVTEAFF. The CDR3 DNA follows: TGCGCCAGCAGCGACCGGAATCCAGTCACTGAAGCTTTCTTT.

Here the CDR3 DNA reads TGTGCCAGCAGTTCGACAGCCAAGGGCGATACGCAGTATTTT. Its translation: CASSSTAKGDTQYF. This sequence joins TRBV27 and TRBJ2-3, with D possibly being TRBD1 (5 bases). CDR1 is MNHEY and CDR2 is SMNVEV in the germline V gene (reference sequence). The CDR3 is 14 amino acids. The V gene lost 4 bases and the J gene lost 6 bases, with 14 bases spanning the gap.

Regarding this clonotype: A much larger clone differs by one base, so this may be a read error. The chain employs TRBV7-2 and TRBJ2-1; the D gene is possibly TRBD2 (5 bases). V was cut by 5 bases and J by 0 bases, with 17 bases left in between. The CDR3 extends over 17 amino acids. From germline, CDR1 is SGHTA and CDR2 FQGNSA. CDR3: CASSVESGLSSYNEQFF. The CDR3 DNA reads as TGTGCCAGCAGCGTAGAATCAGGACTTAGCTCCTACAATGAGCAGTTCTTC.

The chain uses TRBV29-1 and TRBJ1-2; D call uncertain. Trimming removed 4 bases from V and 3 bases from J, with 24 bases in between. Germline V gives CDR1 SQVTM, CDR2 ANQGSEA. The CDR3 consists of 17 residues. This CDR3 is CSVAVADITPKDYGYTF. The CDR3 coding sequence is TGCAGCGTTGCGGTGGCAGATATTACGCCGAAGGACTATGGCTACACCTTC.

This clonotype was counted ten times or more. The chain links TRBV7-2 to TRBJ1-2; a possible D gene is TRBD1 (5 bases). V gave up 6 bases and J gave up 8 bases, with 10 bases separating them. This CDR3 comprises 11 residues. Looked up from germline, CDR1 is SGHTA and CDR2 is FQGNSA. CDR3 DNA: TGTGCCAGCAGGACAGTAGACGGCTACACCTTC. Residues: CASRTVDGYTF. The whole variable domain, filled in from reference TRBV7-2 and TRBJ1-2, reads GAGVSQSPSNKVTEKGKDVELRCDPISGHTALYWYRQSLGQGLEFLIYFQGNSAPDKSGLPSDRFSAERTGGSVSTLTIQRTQQEDSAVYLCASRTVDGYTFGSGTRLTVV.

This clonotype appeared a few times. The chain employs TRBV7-8 and TRBJ2-3, with 7 bases matching TRBD1. Germline V lookup: CDR1 SGHVS, CDR2 FQNEAQ. V lost 1 base to trimming and J lost 4 bases; unmatched junction nucleotides: 8. The CDR3 runs to 16 residues. CDR3 region: CASSLEYAQGADTQYF. The DNA for the CDR3 is TGTGCCAGCAGCTTAGAGTATGCCCAGGGGGCAGATACGCAGTATTTT.

J is TRBJ2-1 and V is TRBV4-1; 8 nucleotides agree with TRBD1. V shed 3 bases, J shed 5 bases, and the junction held 9 bases outside the gene matches. Per germline, CDR1 MGHRA and CDR2 YSYEKL. The CDR3 is 16 residues long. For the CDR3, the DNA is TGCGCCAGCAGCCAGGTTCGAGACAGGGGACACAATGAGCAGTTCTTC. Translated: CASSQVRDRGHNEQFF.

The chain carries TRBV15 and TRBJ2-7, with D possibly TRBD1 on 5 matching bases. This CDR3 has 16 amino acids. Germline assignment: CDR1 LNHNV and CDR2 YYDKDF (reference sequence). V was shortened by 0 bases and J by 2 bases, with 14 bases between the two germline ends. The CDR3 DNA sequence: TGTGCCACCAGCAGAGATTTCGGACACCATCCCTACGAGCAGTACTTC. Protein sequence: CATSRDFGHHPYEQYF.

V and J are TRBV19 and TRBJ1-2; D remains unclear. With 3 bases removed from V and 0 bases from J, the gap between germline ends came to 11 bases. Germline V CDR1 and CDR2: LNHDA, SQIVND (reference sequence). There are 15 residues in the CDR3. In nucleotides, the CDR3 is TGTGCCAGTAGTATCGAGATTACACCTAACTATGGCTACACCTTC. Protein sequence: CASSIEITPNYGYTF.

This chain joins TRBV4-3 and TRBJ2-2; 7 positions agree with TRBD1. Trimming removed 0 bases from V and 5 bases from J; junction bases left unmatched: 6. The CDR3 has 16 amino acids. In germline, CDR1 is LGHNA, CDR2 YSLEER. The chain's CDR3 is CASSQDGTDNTGELFF. The DNA for the CDR3 is TGCGCCAGCAGCCAAGATGGGACAGACAATACCGGGGAGCTGTTTTTT.

This clonotype has only a few counts. The gene calls are TRBV6-1 and TRBJ1-1, with D perhaps matching TRBD1 (5 bases). Trimming shortened V by 7 bases and J by 1 base, and 16 bases separated the two germline ends. This CDR3 contains 15 residues. Germline V gene data show CDR1 as MNHNS and CDR2 as SASEGT. The CDR3 bases are TGTGCCAGCAACGGGCAGGGTGACGGGAACACTGAAGCTTTCTTT. Its translation: CASNGQGDGNTEAFF.

The chain combines TRBV7-4 with TRBJ2-3, with D tentatively TRBD1 or TRBD2 (5 bases each). The CDR3 is 14 amino acids. Trimming stripped 2 bases from V and 6 bases from J, with 12 bases between. Looked up from germline, CDR1 is SGHVT and CDR2 is SQSDAQ. This chain's CDR3 is CASSLLRGPDTQYF. DNA of the CDR3: TGTGCCAGCAGCTTACTCCGGGGCCCCGATACGCAGTATTTT.

The CDR3 sequence is CAGRGPNQETQYF. CDR3 nucleotides: TGTGCCGGCCGGGGGCCTAACCAAGAGACCCAGTACTTC. The rearrangement joins TRBV7-9 to TRBJ2-5; D possibly matches TRBD1 or TRBD2 (6 bases each). The CDR3 runs 13 residues. V lost 11 bases to trimming and J lost 0 bases, with 13 bases between them. From germline, CDR1 is SEHNR and CDR2 FQNEAQ (reference sequence). Supplemented by reference TRBV7-9 and TRBJ2-5, the full variable domain reads DTGVSQNPRHKITKRGQNVTFRCDPISEHNRLYWYRQTLGQGPEFLTYFQNEAQLEKSRLLSDRFSAERPKGSFSTLEIQRTEQGDSAMYLCAGRGPNQETQYFGPGTRLLVL.

This clonotype was counted only a few times. Here the CDR3 DNA reads TGTGCCAGCAGGGGGACTAGCGGGGGATCAGATACGCAGTATTTT. It yields the protein CASRGTSGGSDTQYF. V usage is TRBV12-3 or TRBV12-4 and J usage is TRBJ2-3, with TRBD2 identical over 14 bases. The V gene end was trimmed by 6 bases and the J gene end by 4 bases; junction bases not matched to a gene: 3. This CDR3 comprises 15 residues.

There are a few counts of this clonotype. In nucleotides, the CDR3 is TGTGCCAGCAGCCAGACGGAGAACTATGGCTACACCTTC. This translates into CASSQTENYGYTF. The chain carries TRBV7-1 and TRBJ1-2; D remains ambiguous. TRBV7-1 is annotated as an ORF whose role is uncertain. The ends were cut back, 5 bases at V and 2 bases at J, with 9 bases in the middle. The CDR3 is made up of 13 amino acids.

The chain combines TRBV7-8 with TRBJ1-2, with D possibly matching TRBD1 (6 bases). There are 15 residues in the CDR3. V lost 0 bases to trimming and J lost 7 bases, with 15 bases between them. Germline CDR1 is SGHVS and CDR2 is FQNEAQ. The DNA of the CDR3 is TGTGCCAGCAGCTTAGCTTCTGGGGGCCGTAGTGGCTACACCTTC. Translated: CASSLASGGRSGYTF.

The chain couples TRBV7-6 to TRBJ2-7; 7 positions agree with TRBD1. V lost 8 bases, J lost 8 bases, and 9 bases stayed unmatched. The germline gives CDR1 SGHVS, CDR2 FNYEAQ. The CDR3 extends over 12 amino acids. DNA for the CDR3: TGTGCCAGCGCTCCTGACAGGGCCAAGCAGTACTTC. Encoded protein: CASAPDRAKQYF.

This clonotype was seen a few times. This rearrangement joins TRBV27 to TRBJ1-5; 10 positions match TRBD1. CDR1 and CDR2 from the germline V gene are MNHEY and SMNVEV (reference sequence). The CDR3 has 14 amino acids. The ends lost 5 bases at V and 6 bases at J; junction bases unmatched: 4. The CDR3 DNA reads TGTGCCAGCAGTCACGACAGGGGGCGTCAGCCCCAGCATTTT. Amino acid sequence: CASSHDRGRQPQHF.

The chain couples TRBV29-1 to TRBJ2-5; D tentatively reads TRBD1 or TRBD2 (5 bases each). V lost 2 bases to trimming and J lost 4 bases, with 11 bases between them. CDR1 and CDR2 (germline): SQVTM, ANQGSEA. The CDR3 sequence is 13 residues long. CDR3 protein: CSVEIRGRETQYF. The CDR3 region has the DNA TGCAGCGTTGAAATCCGGGGCCGAGAGACCCAGTACTTC.